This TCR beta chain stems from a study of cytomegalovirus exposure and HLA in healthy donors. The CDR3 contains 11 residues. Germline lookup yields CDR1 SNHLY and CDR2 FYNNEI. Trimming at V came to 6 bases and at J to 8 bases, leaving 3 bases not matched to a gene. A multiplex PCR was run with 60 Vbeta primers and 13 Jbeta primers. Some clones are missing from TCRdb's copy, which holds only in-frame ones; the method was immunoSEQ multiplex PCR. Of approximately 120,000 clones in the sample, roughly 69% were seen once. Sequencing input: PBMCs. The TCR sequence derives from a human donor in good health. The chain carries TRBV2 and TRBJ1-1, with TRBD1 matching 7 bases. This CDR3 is CASRIQGEAFF. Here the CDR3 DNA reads TGTGCCAGCAGGATACAGGGGGAAGCTTTCTTT.